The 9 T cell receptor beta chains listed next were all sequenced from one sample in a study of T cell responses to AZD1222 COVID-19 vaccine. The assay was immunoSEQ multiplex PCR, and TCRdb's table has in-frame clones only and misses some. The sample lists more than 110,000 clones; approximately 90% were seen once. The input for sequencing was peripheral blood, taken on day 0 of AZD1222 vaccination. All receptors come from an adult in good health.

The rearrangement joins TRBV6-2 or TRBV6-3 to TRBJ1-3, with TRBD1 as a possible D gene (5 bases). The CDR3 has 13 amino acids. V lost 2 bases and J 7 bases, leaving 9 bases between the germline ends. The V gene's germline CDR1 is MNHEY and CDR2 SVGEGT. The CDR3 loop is CASSYSGANTIYF. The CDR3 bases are TGTGCCAGCAGTTACAGCGGGGCTAACACCATATATTTT.

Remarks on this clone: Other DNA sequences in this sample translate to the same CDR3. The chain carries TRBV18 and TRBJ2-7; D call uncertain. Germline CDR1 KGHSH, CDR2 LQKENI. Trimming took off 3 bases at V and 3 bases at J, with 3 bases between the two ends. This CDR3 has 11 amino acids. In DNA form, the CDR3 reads TGTGCCAGCTCACCGGGCTACGAGCAGTACTTC. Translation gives CASSPGYEQYF.

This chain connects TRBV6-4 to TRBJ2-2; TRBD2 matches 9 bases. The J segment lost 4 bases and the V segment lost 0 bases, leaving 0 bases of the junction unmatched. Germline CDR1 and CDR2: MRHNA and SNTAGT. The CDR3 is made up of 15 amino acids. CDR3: CASSDSREGTGELFF. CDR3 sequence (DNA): TGTGCCAGCAGTGACTCGCGGGAGGGCACCGGGGAGCTGTTTTTT.

The CDR3 reads CASSPAERWHEQYF. The CDR3 DNA is TGTGCCAGCAGCCCCGCAGAGAGATGGCACGAGCAGTACTTC. The chain carries TRBV9 and TRBJ2-7, with unresolved D. The CDR3 is made up of 14 amino acids. The germline V gene encodes CDR1 SGDLS and CDR2 YYNGEE. The ends were cut back, 4 bases at V and 5 bases at J, with 16 bases in the middle.

The DNA for the CDR3 is TGTGCCAGCAGTTACTCGCTACAGGGGGAAAACGAGCAGTACTTC. Encoded protein: CASSYSLQGENEQYF. The V and J genes are TRBV6-5 and TRBJ2-7; 8 nucleotides agree with TRBD1. There are 15 residues in the CDR3. Germline V gives CDR1 MNHEY, CDR2 SVGAGI. V shed 0 bases and J 5 bases; nucleotides not matched to a gene: 6.

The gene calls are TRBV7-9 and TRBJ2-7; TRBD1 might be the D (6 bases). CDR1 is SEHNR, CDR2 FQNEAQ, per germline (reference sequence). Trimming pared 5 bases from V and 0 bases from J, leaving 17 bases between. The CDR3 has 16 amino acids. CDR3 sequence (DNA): TGTGCCAGCAGCCACCCGACACAGGGCAGCTCCTACGAGCAGTACTTC. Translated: CASSHPTQGSSYEQYF.

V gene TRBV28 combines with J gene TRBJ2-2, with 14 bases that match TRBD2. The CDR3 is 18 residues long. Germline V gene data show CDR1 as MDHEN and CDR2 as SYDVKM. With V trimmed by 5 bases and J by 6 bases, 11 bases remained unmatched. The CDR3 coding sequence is TGTGCCAGCAGTCCTAAATCAAGACTAGCGGGAGGGGCCGGGGAGCTGTTTTTT. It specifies CASSPKSRLAGGAGELFF.

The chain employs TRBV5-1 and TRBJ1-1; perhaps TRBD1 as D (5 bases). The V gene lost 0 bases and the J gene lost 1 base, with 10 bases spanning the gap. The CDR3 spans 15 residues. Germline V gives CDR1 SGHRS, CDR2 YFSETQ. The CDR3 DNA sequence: TGCGCCAGCAGCTTGGCGGCGGGGCAGAACACTGAAGCTTTCTTT. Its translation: CASSLAAGQNTEAFF.

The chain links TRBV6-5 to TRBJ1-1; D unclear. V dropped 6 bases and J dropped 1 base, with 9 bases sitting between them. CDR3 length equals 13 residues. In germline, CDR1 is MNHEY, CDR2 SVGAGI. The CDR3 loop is CASSPGGNTEAFF. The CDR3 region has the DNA TGTGCCAGCAGCCCCGGCGGGAACACTGAAGCTTTCTTT.